This entry lists 25 T cell receptor beta chains sequenced from one sample in a study of shared clonotypes between healthy human individuals. Profiling relied on immunoSEQ multiplex PCR, and the TCRdb table lists in-frame clones only, not all of them. This sample has more than 2 million clones, with approximately 96% found just once. Sequenced: naive CD4+ T cells sorted from blood. The sample's subset: CD45RA+ positively selected. The receptors come from a man between 18 and 35 years old in good health.

J is TRBJ2-1 and V is TRBV25-1; D may be TRBD2 (6 bases). The ends were cut back, 2 bases at V and 8 bases at J, with 16 bases in the middle. The CDR3 is 15 residues long. Looked up from germline, CDR1 is MGHDK and CDR2 is SYGVNS. CDR3 bases: TGTGCCAGCAGTGAAACCATACTAGCTCCGGATGAGCAGTTCTTC. This translates into CASSETILAPDEQFF. The full variable domain, rest sourced from reference TRBV25-1 and TRBJ2-1, is EADIYQTPRYLVIGTGKKITLECSQTMGHDKMYWYQQDPGMELHLIHYSYGVNSTEKGDLSSESTVSRIRTEHFPLTLESARPSHTSQYLCASSETILAPDEQFFGPGTRLTVL.

The J gene is TRBJ1-5, the V gene TRBV18; possible D gene TRBD1, 5 bases. The CDR3 covers 15 residues. Germline CDR1 reads KGHSH; CDR2 reads LQKENI. V lost 3 bases and J lost 1, with 10 bases in between. The CDR3 bases are TGTGCCAGCTCACCGCGGGAGGGGAGCAATCAGCCCCAGCATTTT. Its translation: CASSPREGSNQPQHF.

V is TRBV28 and J is TRBJ1-4; D not certain. This CDR3 is 13 amino acids long. V lost 5 bases, J lost 5 bases, and 9 bases lay in between. Germline V gene sequence: CDR1 MDHEN, CDR2 SYDVKM. This chain's CDR3 is CASSPYTNEKLFF. In DNA, the CDR3 is TGTGCCAGCAGTCCTTATACAAATGAAAAACTGTTTTTT.

This sequence joins TRBV10-3 and TRBJ2-3; TRBD2 agrees at 7 bases. Germline V CDR1 and CDR2: ENHRY, SYGVKD. The V gene end was trimmed by 11 bases and the J gene end by 7 bases; junction bases not matched to a gene: 15. The CDR3 is 14 residues long. As DNA, the CDR3 is TGTGCCTCTTGGGGGGGGATTAATGGCCATACGCAGTATTTT. Protein product: CASWGGINGHTQYF.

This chain uses TRBV5-5 with TRBJ2-7; 9 bases agree with TRBD1. The CDR3 loop spans 13 amino acids. Germline V gene data show CDR1 as SGHKS and CDR2 as YYEKEE (reference sequence). The ends lost 5 bases at V and 7 bases at J; junction bases unmatched: 7. The CDR3: CASSAQGAGEQYF. CDR3 nucleotide sequence: TGTGCCAGCAGTGCACAGGGGGCAGGGGAGCAGTACTTC. Full variable domain (rest looked up from reference TRBV5-5 and TRBJ2-7): DAGVTQSPTHLIKTRGQQVTLRCSPISGHKSVSWYQQVLGQGPQFIFQYYEKEERGRGNFPDRFSARQFPNYSSELNVNALLLGDSALYLCASSAQGAGEQYFGPGTRLTVT.

Note on this clone: This CDR3 is also generated by other DNA sequences in the sample. The genes are TRBV7-2 and TRBJ1-5; D is perhaps TRBD1 (5 bases). The V gene lost 1 base and the J gene lost 7 bases, with 8 bases spanning the gap. The length of the CDR3 is 13 residues. Germline V gives CDR1 SGHTA, CDR2 FQGNSA. As DNA, the CDR3 is TGTGCCAGCAGCTTAGTAGAGGGGCAGCCCCAGCATTTT. It encodes CASSLVEGQPQHF.

V is TRBV19 and J is TRBJ1-5; D perhaps matches TRBD1 (6 bases). With 6 bases removed from V and 0 bases from J, the gap between germline ends came to 9 bases. The CDR3 runs 14 residues. Germline V gene sequence: CDR1 LNHDA, CDR2 SQIVND (reference sequence). CDR3 protein: CASRGGYSNQPQHF. The CDR3 region has the DNA TGTGCCAGTAGAGGGGGTTATAGCAATCAGCCCCAGCATTTT.

The rearrangement uses TRBV4-1 and TRBJ1-6; 7 bases align to TRBD1. This CDR3 spans 14 amino acids. The trim removed 5 bases at V and 7 bases at J, leaving 5 bases unmatched. Germline V lookup: CDR1 MGHRA, CDR2 YSYEKL. The CDR3 region has the DNA TGCGCCAGCAGCAAGGAACAGGGGAATTCACCCCTCCACTTT. This translates into CASSKEQGNSPLHF.

This clone has only one observation. This sequence joins TRBV2 and TRBJ1-5; D is possibly TRBD1 (6 bases). The CDR3 covers 14 residues. Germline-derived CDR1 and CDR2 are SNHLY and FYNNEI. Trimming took off 6 bases at V and 4 bases at J, with 13 bases between the two ends. CDR3 DNA: TGTGCCAGCAGGGCGGACAGAACAAATCAGCCCCAGCATTTT. Protein sequence: CASRADRTNQPQHF.

This clone was found once. V usage is TRBV10-3 and J usage is TRBJ2-7; 7 bases are shared with TRBD1. Germline V gene lookup returns CDR1 ENHRY and CDR2 SYGVKD. The CDR3 is 16 residues long. The V gene end was trimmed by 3 bases and the J gene end by 2 bases; junction bases not matched to a gene: 10. This chain's CDR3 is CAISDASTGQTYEQYF. DNA for the CDR3: TGTGCCATCAGTGACGCAAGCACGGGACAGACCTACGAGCAGTACTTC.

This chain uses TRBV2 with TRBJ2-7, with D tentatively TRBD1 (5 bases). Germline V gene sequence: CDR1 SNHLY, CDR2 FYNNEI. This CDR3 region has 13 residues. Trimming removed 7 bases from V and 7 bases from J, with 17 bases in between. CDR3 region: CASIPQGSGEQYF. In nucleotides, the CDR3 is TGTGCCAGCATCCCTCAGGGCTCAGGGGAGCAGTACTTC. The variable domain in full, with the rest retrieved from reference TRBV2 and TRBJ2-7, is EPEVTQTPSHQVTQMGQEVILRCVPISNHLYFYWYRQILGQKVEFLVSFYNNEISEKSEIFDDQFSVERPDGSNFTLKIRSTKLEDSAMYFCASIPQGSGEQYFGPGTRLTVT.

The rearrangement links TRBV6-1 to TRBJ2-7; D gene uncertain. The CDR3 spans 16 residues. V lost 1 base and J lost 4, with 17 bases in between. Germline V gene lookup returns CDR1 MNHNS and CDR2 SASEGT. The CDR3 coding sequence is TGTGCCAGCAGTGAAGAACGCGGTGGGTGGTCGTACGAGCAGTACTTC. Its protein product is CASSEERGGWSYEQYF.

This clone was detected only once. V gene TRBV6-5 combines with J gene TRBJ2-5; D is perhaps TRBD1 (5 bases). The CDR3 has 14 residues. The germline gives CDR1 MNHEY, CDR2 SVGAGI. Trimming took off 4 bases at V and 5 bases at J, with 14 bases between the two ends. CDR3 sequence: CASSSLAGKETQYF. The DNA for the CDR3 is TGTGCCAGCAGTTCCTTAGCAGGGAAGGAGACCCAGTACTTC.

This clone was seen a handful of times. This chain connects TRBV7-9 to TRBJ1-6; weak D call: TRBD1 (5 bases). The V end was cut by 5 bases, the J end by 11 bases, with 16 bases between. CDR1 and CDR2 from the germline V gene are SEHNR and FQNEAQ (reference sequence). The CDR3 length is 14 residues. The CDR3 nucleotides read TGTGCCAGCAGCAGAGACGGGGGAGCGACACCCCTCCACTTT. Translation gives CASSRDGGATPLHF.

Turning to this clone: The sample contains more than one DNA sequence encoding this CDR3. The chain is built from TRBV30 and TRBJ1-1; TRBD1 is a possible D gene (5 bases). V shed 2 bases and J shed 1 base, with 8 bases lying between them. Looked up from germline, CDR1 is GTSNPN and CDR2 is SVGIG (reference sequence). The CDR3 loop spans 13 amino acids. The CDR3 loop reads CAWSTGGNTEAFF. Here the CDR3 DNA reads TGTGCCTGGAGTACCGGGGGGAACACTGAAGCTTTCTTT. Variable domain in full (rest from reference TRBV30 and TRBJ1-1): SQTIHQWPATLVQPVGSPLSLECTVEGTSNPNLYWYRQAAGRGLQLLFYSVGIGQISSEVPQNLSASRPQDRQFILSSKKLLLSDSGFYLCAWSTGGNTEAFFGQGTRLTVV.

As regards this clone: This specimen includes other DNA sequences encoding the same CDR3. The rearrangement joins TRBV19 to TRBJ1-4; the D is unclear. The germline CDR1 and CDR2 sequences are LNHDA and SQIVND (reference sequence). The V end was cut by 3 bases, the J end by 7 bases, with 9 bases between. This CDR3 is built from 13 residues. CDR3 residues: CASSIYRGEKLFF. CDR3 bases: TGTGCCAGTAGTATCTACCGGGGTGAAAAACTGTTTTTT.

This chain joins TRBV7-6 and TRBJ2-5, with TRBD2 matching over 8 bases. Germline V gene data show CDR1 as SGHVS and CDR2 as FNYEAQ. The CDR3 totals 15 residues. The V gene end was trimmed by 3 bases and the J gene end by 2 bases; junction bases not matched to a gene: 5. The CDR3 here is CASSFLAGLQETQYF. As DNA, the CDR3 is TGTGCCAGCAGCTTCTTAGCGGGACTACAAGAGACCCAGTACTTC.

The J gene is TRBJ2-7, the V gene TRBV5-1, with 9 bases that match TRBD1. V lost 0 bases to trimming and J lost 7 bases; unmatched junction nucleotides: 8. Looked up from germline, CDR1 is SGHRS and CDR2 is YFSETQ. The CDR3 is 15 residues long. The CDR3 bases are TGCGCCAGCAGCTTGGTAGGGACAGGGAAACTAGAGCAGTACTTC. Protein product: CASSLVGTGKLEQYF.

This chain connects TRBV23-1 to TRBJ2-5; D assignment may be TRBD1 or TRBD2 (5 bases each). TRBV23-1 is flagged as an ORF with uncertain function. Trimming took off 0 bases at V and 2 bases at J, with 16 bases between the two ends. The CDR3 sequence is 17 residues long. The CDR3 region is CASSQSVLGTSQETQYF. CDR3 DNA sequence: TGCGCCAGCAGTCAATCCGTCCTGGGGACCTCTCAAGAGACCCAGTACTTC.

The chain employs TRBV2 and TRBJ2-2; D is undetermined. CDR1 is SNHLY, CDR2 FYNNEI, per germline. Trimming removed 2 bases at V and 5 bases at J, with 6 bases between. The CDR3 contains 13 residues. CDR3 bases: TGTGCCAGCAGTGAATCGGCGACCGGGGAGCTGTTTTTT. This codes for CASSESATGELFF.

This sequence joins TRBV7-2 and TRBJ2-5; D gene ambiguous. The V end lost 5 bases, the J end lost 8 bases, and 12 bases lay between the germline ends. The CDR3 covers 12 residues. Germline V gene lookup returns CDR1 SGHTA and CDR2 FQGNSA. CDR3 protein: CASSLLQRTQYF. The DNA of the CDR3 is TGTGCCAGCAGCCTCTTGCAGCGAACCCAGTACTTC.

The chain joins TRBV30 to TRBJ2-1; D might be TRBD2 (5 bases). This CDR3 comprises 15 residues. With 3 bases removed from V and 9 bases from J, the gap between germline ends came to 21 bases. The germline V gene has CDR1 GTSNPN and CDR2 SVGIG (reference sequence). The CDR3 protein is CAWSGEQQSGFEQFF. In DNA, the CDR3 is TGTGCCTGGAGCGGAGAGCAGCAAAGCGGATTTGAGCAGTTCTTC.

This chain joins TRBV6-6 and TRBJ1-6; 7 bases map to TRBD1. This CDR3 has 14 amino acids. V gave up 7 bases and J gave up 6 bases; unmatched junction bases: 6. Germline V gene lookup returns CDR1 MNHNY and CDR2 SVGAGI (reference sequence). Here the CDR3 DNA reads TGTGCCAGCACCATGGGACAGCTTAATTCACCCCTCCACTTT. This translates into CASTMGQLNSPLHF.

The chain links TRBV7-9 to TRBJ2-5; tentative D call: TRBD2 (6 bases). The CDR3 contains 14 residues. V lost 7 bases and J 2 bases, leaving 14 bases between the germline ends. Germline CDR1 SEHNR, CDR2 FQNEAQ (reference sequence). The CDR3 protein is CASTRRGGQETQYF. Here the CDR3 DNA reads TGTGCCAGCACCAGGAGGGGCGGACAAGAGACCCAGTACTTC.

The chain employs TRBV10-3 and TRBJ2-7; 9 bases align to TRBD1. V gave up 5 bases and J gave up 4 bases; unmatched junction bases: 3. The germline V gene has CDR1 ENHRY and CDR2 SYGVKD. The CDR3 runs 13 residues. CDR3 bases: TGTGCCATCAGTAAGGGACAGGGATACGAGCAGTACTTC. Translating gives CAISKGQGYEQYF.